A single sample is the source of the 27 T cell receptor beta chains below, sequenced in a study of human T cells and chemical hapten exposure. Time point: pre-sensitization, week 0. Specified treatment: therapeutic diphenylcyclopropenone sensitization with weekly scalp DPC. TCRdb recomputed calls from the RACE reads with MiXCR, one row per CDR3 protein. The repertoire has more than 250,000 distinct CDR3 sequences, 7% to 10% of them found once; the top ten carry 2.3%. Sequencing was performed on whole blood, taken in connection with sensitization to the hapten diphenylcyclopropenone (DPC). These receptors all stem from a woman aged 40 to 50 with alopecia areata. Some clones in this sample may be carry-over from other donors' samples.

This clonotype showed up just a few times. The chain combines TRBV7-2 with TRBJ1-1; no firm D call. V was clipped by 5 bases and J by 0 bases, with 4 bases between them. Per the germline V gene, CDR1 is SGHTA and CDR2 is FQGNSA. This CDR3 contains 12 residues. The CDR3 region is CASSMLNTEAFF. CDR3 nucleotide sequence: TGTGCCAGCAGCATGTTGAACACTGAAGCTTTCTTT.

This clonotype was picked up a small number of times. This rearrangement joins TRBV2 to TRBJ2-2; 9 bases are shared with TRBD2. Unmatched junction bases numbered 10, after V lost 3 bases and J lost 5 bases. The length of the CDR3 is 17 residues. Germline CDR1 is SNHLY and CDR2 is FYNNEI. The CDR3 bases are TGTGCCAGCAGTGACATTGGCGGGAGGGCCGGGACCGGGGAGCTGTTTTTT. It yields the protein CASSDIGGRAGTGELFF.

This clonotype was seen repeatedly, ten times or more. The rearrangement joins TRBV20-1 to TRBJ1-2; no clear D gene. Germline CDR1 is DFQATT and CDR2 is SNEGSKA (reference sequence). The CDR3 extends over 13 amino acids. V lost 1 base, J lost 3 bases, and 9 bases lay in between. The CDR3 spells CSARVPGDYGYTF. The CDR3 bases are TGCAGTGCTAGAGTCCCGGGTGACTATGGCTACACCTTC.

CDR3 bases: TGTGCCAGCAGCTCCTCCAAACTCACAGGGAGCTATGGCTACACCTTC. It codes for CASSSSKLTGSYGYTF. The chain uses TRBV7-4 and TRBJ1-2, with D maybe TRBD1 (6 bases). Trimming cost V 4 bases and J 4 bases, with 19 bases left between them. Germline assignment: CDR1 SGHVT and CDR2 SQSDAQ. The CDR3 extends over 16 amino acids.

This sequence joins TRBV6-2 or TRBV6-3 and TRBJ1-5; no clear D gene. Trimming removed 7 bases from V and 1 base from J, with 14 bases in between. The germline CDR1 and CDR2 sequences are MNHEY and SVGEGT. The CDR3 extends over 15 amino acids. The CDR3 DNA is TGTGCCAGCACTTCCCGGGGTCTGAGCAATCAGCCCCAGCATTTT. Amino acids: CASTSRGLSNQPQHF.

This clonotype appeared a few times. The chain uses TRBV28 and TRBJ1-2; TRBD1 might be the D (6 bases). Trimming stripped 4 bases from V and 8 bases from J, with 14 bases between. CDR1 and CDR2 from the germline V gene are MDHEN and SYDVKM. This CDR3 is built from 13 residues. In DNA, the CDR3 is TGTGCCAGCAGTTCAACAGGGTTGGAGGGCTACACCTTC. Its protein is CASSSTGLEGYTF.

The rearrangement links TRBV11-2 to TRBJ2-5; TRBD2 is a possible D gene (6 bases). The CDR3 is 13 residues long. CDR1 and CDR2 (germline): SGHAT, FQNNGV. Trimming cost V 8 bases and J 2 bases, with 12 bases left between them. The CDR3 DNA reads as TGTGCCAGCGGGCGCGGGGTACAAGAGACCCAGTACTTC. It is translated as CASGRGVQETQYF.

On this clonotype: Possible read error: a much larger clone is one base away. The chain recombines TRBV7-9 with TRBJ2-1; no firm D call. The V end was cut by 7 bases, the J end by 9 bases, with 16 bases between. The CDR3 sequence is 13 residues long. Per germline, CDR1 SEHNR and CDR2 FQNEAQ (reference sequence). CDR3 amino acids: CASTAGRDGEQFF. In DNA form, the CDR3 reads TGTGCCAGCACCGCCGGACGAGACGGTGAGCAGTTCTTC.

The rearrangement joins TRBV20-1 to TRBJ2-1; D is possibly TRBD1 (5 bases). The CDR3 extends over 14 amino acids. Trimming left V 2 bases short and J 7 bases short, with 15 bases between. The germline V gene has CDR1 DFQATT and CDR2 SNEGSKA (reference sequence). This chain's CDR3 is CSARSIRAKNEQFF. The CDR3 region has the DNA TGCAGTGCTAGAAGTATCAGGGCGAAAAATGAGCAGTTCTTC.

The V and J genes are TRBV12-3 or TRBV12-4 and TRBJ2-1; 7 positions match TRBD2. The J segment lost 5 bases and the V segment lost 7 bases, leaving 11 bases of the junction unmatched. CDR3 length equals 15 residues. CDR3 sequence: CASNVWTRSNNEQFF. The CDR3 bases are TGTGCCAGCAACGTCTGGACTAGGTCGAACAATGAGCAGTTCTTC.

The table lists this clonotype with a few counts. This chain uses TRBV6-6 with TRBJ2-2; 11 positions agree with TRBD2. The germline CDR1 and CDR2 sequences are MNHNY and SVGAGI (reference sequence). The V gene end was trimmed by 4 bases and the J gene end by 2 bases; junction bases not matched to a gene: 3. CDR3 length: 16 residues. The CDR3 sequence: CASSLLAGVNTGELFF. CDR3 nucleotide sequence: TGTGCCAGCAGTTTACTAGCGGGAGTAAACACCGGGGAGCTGTTTTTT.

This clonotype occurred many times. V and J are TRBV7-2 and TRBJ1-1; no reliable D call. CDR1 is SGHTA, CDR2 FQGNSA, per germline. The CDR3 is 15 amino acids. Trimming shortened V by 2 bases and J by 0 bases, and 10 bases separated the two germline ends. CDR3 sequence: CASSLIAQLNTEAFF. The CDR3 DNA sequence: TGTGCCAGCAGCTTAATTGCACAGCTGAACACTGAAGCTTTCTTT.

Many counts were recorded for this clonotype. The chain combines TRBV20-1 with TRBJ1-1; 7 nucleotides match TRBD1. CDR3 size: 14 residues. Looked up from germline, CDR1 is DFQATT and CDR2 is SNEGSKA (reference sequence). The V and J ends lost 6 bases and 4 bases, in that order; junction bases with no gene match: 11. The CDR3 loop reads CSASRGVMSTEAFF. The DNA for the CDR3 is TGCAGTGCATCCAGGGGGGTTATGAGCACTGAAGCTTTCTTT.

This clonotype occurred many times. The chain carries TRBV28 and TRBJ2-7; no reliable D call. The CDR3 sequence is 13 residues long. The V gene's germline CDR1 is MDHEN and CDR2 SYDVKM. The V gene lost 5 bases and the J gene lost 2 bases, with 10 bases spanning the gap. The CDR3 protein is CASSNRSPYEQYF. The CDR3 DNA is TGTGCCAGCAGTAACCGGAGTCCCTACGAGCAGTACTTC.

The sample holds a few counts of this clonotype. This rearrangement joins TRBV6-5 to TRBJ2-1, with 11 bases fitting TRBD2. CDR1 is MNHEY and CDR2 is SVGAGI in the germline V gene. V shed 0 bases, J shed 4 bases, and the junction held 5 bases outside the gene matches. CDR3 size: 17 residues. CDR3 residues: CASSYSTSGTLYNEQFF. CDR3 bases: TGTGCCAGCAGTTACTCGACTAGCGGGACGTTATACAATGAGCAGTTCTTC.

This clonotype was found a few times. CDR3 protein: CASSLGTVINSPLHF. In DNA, the CDR3 is TGTGCCAGCAGCTTAGGGACCGTGATTAATTCACCCCTCCACTTT. This chain connects TRBV7-8 to TRBJ1-6; no clear D. Germline-derived CDR1 and CDR2 are SGHVS and FQNEAQ. There are 15 residues in the CDR3. The ends were cut back, 1 base at V and 6 bases at J, with 10 bases in the middle. The full variable domain, completed using reference TRBV7-8 and TRBJ1-6, is GAGVSQSPRYKVAKRGQDVALRCDPISGHVSLFWYQQALGQGPEFLTYFQNEAQLDKSGLPSDRFFAERPEGSVSTLKIQRTQQEDSAVYLCASSLGTVINSPLHFGNGTRLTVT.

The chain employs TRBV4-3 and TRBJ2-3; 8 bases fit TRBD2. The germline gives CDR1 LGHNA, CDR2 YSLEER. Trimming removed 0 bases from V and 2 bases from J; junction bases left unmatched: 4. The CDR3 totals 16 residues. The CDR3 region is CASSQDPSGYTDTQYF. CDR3 in DNA: TGCGCCAGCAGCCAAGATCCTAGCGGGTACACAGATACGCAGTATTTT.

This rearrangement joins TRBV14 to TRBJ1-1; 10 nucleotides line up with TRBD1. Losses at the gene ends were 5 bases for V and 0 bases for J; bases not matched to a gene: 15. CDR3 length equals 19 residues. Germline CDR1 and CDR2: SGHDN and FVKESK. The CDR3 sequence: CASSSQETGGLPMNTEAFF. CDR3 nucleotides: TGTGCCAGCAGCTCGCAGGAGACAGGGGGCCTGCCAATGAACACTGAAGCTTTCTTT.

The chain is built from TRBV4-2 and TRBJ2-6; no firm D call. Between the trimmed V and J ends, which lost 1 base and 4 bases, there was a span of 20 bases. The CDR3 consists of 19 residues. Germline V gene data show CDR1 as LGHNA and CDR2 as YNFKEQ. The CDR3 region is CASSQVLPFFESGANVLTF. Written as DNA, the CDR3 is TGTGCCAGCAGCCAAGTTCTCCCGTTCTTCGAATCCGGGGCCAACGTCCTGACTTTC.

The chain combines TRBV28 with TRBJ2-3; maybe TRBD1 (5 bases). CDR3 length: 15 residues. Between the trimmed V and J ends, which lost 3 bases and 2 bases, there was a span of 12 bases. Looked up from germline, CDR1 is MDHEN and CDR2 is SYDVKM. The CDR3: CASSFIQGSTDTQYF. The CDR3 DNA sequence: TGTGCCAGCAGTTTTATTCAGGGCTCCACAGATACGCAGTATTTT.

This rearrangement joins TRBV28 to TRBJ1-5, with D uncertain. V was shortened by 5 bases and J by 0 bases, with 5 bases between the two germline ends. Germline V lookup: CDR1 MDHEN, CDR2 SYDVKM. The CDR3 spans 13 residues. Here the CDR3 DNA reads TGTGCCAGCAGTGAGTATAGCAATCAGCCCCAGCATTTT. Its translation: CASSEYSNQPQHF.

V is TRBV20-1 and J is TRBJ2-1, with D unresolved. V was shortened by 3 bases and J by 8 bases, with 20 bases between the two germline ends. Germline CDR1 and CDR2: DFQATT and SNEGSKA (reference sequence). The CDR3 sequence is 15 residues long. CDR3: CSASSVTPGLDEQFF. The CDR3 DNA follows: TGCAGTGCTAGTTCAGTGACCCCCGGTCTAGATGAGCAGTTCTTC.

This clonotype showed up just a few times. The chain is built from TRBV7-3 and TRBJ2-1; 7 nucleotides align to TRBD1. Looked up from germline, CDR1 is SGHTA and CDR2 is FQGTGA. The V and J ends lost 5 bases and 12 bases, in that order; junction bases with no gene match: 7. There are 12 residues in the CDR3. CDR3 nucleotide sequence: TGTGCCAGCAGCCTACAGGGGATGGGGCAGTTCTTC. This gives the protein CASSLQGMGQFF.

This clonotype was counted at least ten times. The J gene is TRBJ2-7, the V gene TRBV5-1; D uncertain. This CDR3 contains 15 residues. Between the trimmed V and J ends, which lost 0 bases and 0 bases, there was a span of 10 bases. CDR1 and CDR2 (germline): SGHRS, YFSETQ. CDR3 sequence: CASSLEPGSSYEQYF. The DNA for the CDR3 is TGCGCCAGCAGCTTGGAACCCGGGTCCTCCTACGAGCAGTACTTC.

This clonotype occurred a few times. The rearrangement links TRBV24-1 to TRBJ2-5; unclear D gene. The CDR3 contains 14 residues. With 4 bases removed from V and 2 bases from J, the gap between germline ends came to 10 bases. CDR1 is KGHDR and CDR2 is SFDVKD in the germline V gene. In DNA, the CDR3 is TGTGCCACCAGTGAGAGTGGGCGACAAGAGACCCAGTACTTC. Its translation is CATSESGRQETQYF.

This clonotype was observed many times. The V call is TRBV4-3, the J call TRBJ2-7; TRBD2 aligns across 8 bases. Unmatched junction bases numbered 3, after V lost 0 bases and J lost 2 bases. CDR1 and CDR2 from the germline V gene are LGHNA and YSLEER. The CDR3 totals 15 residues. CDR3 sequence reads: CASSQELAAPYEQYF. The CDR3 DNA follows: TGCGCCAGCAGCCAAGAACTAGCGGCACCCTACGAGCAGTACTTC.

V is TRBV10-3 and J is TRBJ2-2; 11 bases line up with TRBD1. CDR3 length: 16 amino acids. From germline, CDR1 is ENHRY and CDR2 SYGVKD. The V gene end was trimmed by 4 bases and the J gene end by 4 bases; junction bases not matched to a gene: 5. The CDR3 is CAISALGTGGTGELFF. In DNA, the CDR3 is TGTGCCATCAGTGCACTTGGGACAGGGGGCACCGGGGAGCTGTTTTTT.